This TCR beta chain came from a study of T-cell reconstitution after alpha-beta-depleted transplantation in children. The germline V gene encodes CDR1 SGHRS and CDR2 YFSETQ. The CDR3 spans 14 residues. Trimming cost V 4 bases and J 5 bases, with 15 bases left between them. Whole-study results and caveats: One year post-transplant, T-cell counts and diversity were largely derived from T cells produced anew. The origin of alpha-beta T cells about two months after transplant was reportedly several hundred expanded graft clones. Recipient T cells and thymic progenitors that survived gave rise to the high TCRbeta diversity observed at day 60 in some patients.

As concerns this clonotype: The antigen is undetermined.

The authors prepared the TCRbeta library with unique molecular identifiers. TCRdb re-called the PCR reads with MiXCR, one entry per CDR3 protein. The repertoire holds roughly 350,000 distinct CDR3 sequences, with about 17% as singletons. This chain uses TRBV5-1 with TRBJ1-1, with D possibly TRBD1 on 5 matching bases. This specimen was PBMCs, mostly from graft donor cells, taken 360 days after TCRalphabeta/CD19-depleted stem cell transplant. The TCR was taken from a male patient between 2 and 10 years old who had a stem cell transplant for acute lymphoblastic leukemia, so the T cells may come from the graft donor. The CDR3 region has the DNA TGCGCCAGCAGCCCGGGACCCGGGAAGACTGAAGCTTTCTTT. This gives the protein CASSPGPGKTEAFF. Using reference TRBV5-1 and TRBJ1-1 for the parts outside the CDR3, the full variable domain is KAGVTQTPRYLIKTRGQQVTLSCSPISGHRSVSWYQQTPGQGLQFLFEYFSETQRNKGNFPGRFSGRQFSNSRSEMNVSTLELGDSALYLCASSPGPGKTEAFFGQGTRLTVV.